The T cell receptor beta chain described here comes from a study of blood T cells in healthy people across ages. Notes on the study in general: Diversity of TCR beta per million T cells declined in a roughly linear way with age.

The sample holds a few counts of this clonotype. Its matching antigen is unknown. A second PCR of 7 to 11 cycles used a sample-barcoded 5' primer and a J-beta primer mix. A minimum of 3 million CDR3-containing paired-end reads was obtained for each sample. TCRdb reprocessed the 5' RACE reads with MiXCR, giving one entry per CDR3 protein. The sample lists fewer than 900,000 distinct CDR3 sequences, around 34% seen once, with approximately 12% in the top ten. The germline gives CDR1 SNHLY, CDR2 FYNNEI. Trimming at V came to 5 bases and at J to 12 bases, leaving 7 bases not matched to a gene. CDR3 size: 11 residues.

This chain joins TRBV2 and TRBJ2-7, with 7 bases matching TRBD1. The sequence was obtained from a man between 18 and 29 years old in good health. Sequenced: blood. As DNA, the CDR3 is TGTGCCAGCAGTCCCCGACAGGGTCTGTACTTC. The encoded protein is CASSPRQGLYF.